These T cell receptor beta chains were read from a single sample in a study of T cells in Graves' hyperthyroidism and ophthalmopathy. TCRdb independently ran MiXCR on the multiplex PCR reads; one entry per CDR3 protein. The sample has 350,000 to 400,000 distinct CDR3 sequences; under 20% are singletons. The sample taken for sequencing was blood. The receptors stem from a woman aged 18-29 years with Graves' hyperthyroidism. Both conserved end residues are part of each CDR3. A D gene is named only where the DNA matches it firmly. Where a row states a size, it is once, few, many or the class of an expanded clone; other rows omit it.

TRBV2,TRBJ2-7,15,.,.,TGTGCCAGCAGTGATTTAGGGGCCGTCATCTACGAGCAGTACTTC,CASSDLGAVIYEQYF
TRBV19,TRBJ2-7,14,.,.,TGTGCCAGTAGTATACCCGGACGGATGAACGAGCAGTACTTC,CASSIPGRMNEQYF
TRBV3-1,TRBJ1-1,15,few,.,TGTGCCAGCAGCGGACATGACAGGCCCGCCACTGAAGCTTTCTTT,CASSGHDRPATEAFF
TRBV6-5,TRBJ1-1,16,many,.,TGTGCCAGCAGGAGTATCAAAGGTGGGGTGAACACTGAAGCTTTCTTT,CASRSIKGGVNTEAFF
TRBV12-3/TRBV12-4,TRBJ1-1,14,many,.,TGTGCCAGCACCCAAGGCGCGGGGAACACTGAAGCTTTCTTT,CASTQGAGNTEAFF
TRBV2,TRBJ1-1,13,many,.,TGTGCCAGCAGTGATACTCGTCTGTCTGAAGCTTTCTTT,CASSDTRLSEAFF
TRBV6-1,TRBJ1-2,13,many,.,TGTGCCAGCAGCCGGGGGACCTCCAATAGCTACACCTTC,CASSRGTSNSYTF
TRBV25-1,TRBJ1-5,15,many,.,TGTGCCAGCAGTGGACATGAATCGGGCAATCAGCCCCAGCATTTT,CASSGHESGNQPQHF
TRBV5-1,TRBJ2-7,15,many,.,TGCGCCAGCAGCGTCTCCGGGACTGCCTCCCACGAGCAGTACTTC,CASSVSGTASHEQYF
TRBV27,TRBJ1-2,15,.,.,TGTGCCAGCAGTCAAACCTTGACAGGTTCCTATGGCTACACCTTC,CASSQTLTGSYGYTF
TRBV6-5,TRBJ2-7,13,many,.,TGTGCCAGCAGCCCGATTGTCGGGGGAGATCAGTACTTC,CASSPIVGGDQYF
TRBV6-1,TRBJ2-7,15,many,TRBD1,TGTGCCAGCAGCCGATCGATCGGACAGGGCTACGAGCAGTACTTC,CASSRSIGQGYEQYF
TRBV19,TRBJ1-5,14,many,.,TGTGCCAGTAGTATAGCAGGGGGCAATCAGCCCCAGCATTTT,CASSIAGGNQPQHF
TRBV4-1,TRBJ1-1,17,few,.,TGCGCCAGCAGCGAACCCGGGACACCAACCTTGAACACTGAAGCTTTCTTT,CASSEPGTPTLNTEAFF
TRBV6-1,TRBJ1-5,16,many,.,TGTGCCAGCAGGACGGGCCGGACCTATAGCAATCAGCCCCAGCATTTT,CASRTGRTYSNQPQHF
TRBV10-1,TRBJ1-1,17,.,TRBD1,TGCGCCAGCAGTCCGAGCCGCGGGACAGGGATGAACACTGAAGCTTTCTTT,CASSPSRGTGMNTEAFF
TRBV18,TRBJ1-2,14,many,TRBD1,TGTGCCAGCTCCCACGGACAGGGTAACTATGGCTACACCTTC,CASSHGQGNYGYTF
TRBV14,TRBJ2-7,16,many,.,TGTGCCAGCAGCCAAGATCGGGGAGGATCTTCCTACGAGCAGTACTTC,CASSQDRGGSSYEQYF
TRBV29-1,TRBJ2-7,16,many,.,TGCAGCGTTGAAGACGTGCGAGGGGTAGTAGGAGGCGAGCAGTACTTC,CSVEDVRGVVGGEQYF
TRBV6-5,TRBJ2-7,13,many,.,TGTGCCAGTACCCTGGGCAGATTCTACGAGCAGTACTTC,CASTLGRFYEQYF
TRBV20-1,TRBJ1-1,12,few,.,TGCAGTGCTAGAGGGGGAGGCACTGAAGCTCTCTTT,CSARGGGTEALF
TRBV4-1,TRBJ1-1,15,few,.,TGCGCCAGCAGCGATAAGGGCGGGAGGAACACTGAAGCTTTCTTT,CASSDKGGRNTEAFF
TRBV6-4,TRBJ1-2,17,many,TRBD1,TGTGCCAGCAGGCGTACCGGGACAGGGGGCCTCAACTATGGCTACACCTTC,CASRRTGTGGLNYGYTF
TRBV7-2,TRBJ2-5,15,.,.,TGTGCCAGCAGCCCGCGACTTGCGCGAAAAGAGACCCAGTACTTC,CASSPRLARKETQYF
TRBV5-1,TRBJ2-7,15,many,TRBD1,TGCGCCAGCAGCCACGGGACAGGGAGATCCTACGAGCAGTACTTC,CASSHGTGRSYEQYF
TRBV10-3,TRBJ2-5,16,many,TRBD1,TGTGCCATCAGTGAAGGACAGGGGGGATTAGGGGAGACCCAGTACTTC,CAISEGQGGLGETQYF
TRBV14,TRBJ2-5,11,many,.,TGTGCCAGCAGCCTCGGTGGGACCCAGTACTTC,CASSLGGTQYF
TRBV5-1,TRBJ1-2,17,.,.,TGCGCCAGCAGCCCCGCCGGGACCGACTTTTTAGGCTATGGCTACACCTTC,CASSPAGTDFLGYGYTF
TRBV6-1,TRBJ2-7,15,many,.,TGTGCCAGCACCCGCCTAGGTGCCACCCCAAACGAGCAGTACTTC,CASTRLGATPNEQYF
TRBV6-1,TRBJ1-1,15,many,.,TGTGCCAGCAGTGATAACCGACAGCTGAACACTGAAGCTTTCTTT,CASSDNRQLNTEAFF
TRBV6-2/TRBV6-3,TRBJ1-1,18,many,TRBD1,TGTGCCAGCAGTTACTATACGGGGCAGGGGGGGACGAACACTGAAGCTTTCTTT,CASSYYTGQGGTNTEAFF
TRBV28,TRBJ1-2,15,many,TRBD1,TGTGCCAGCTCCTCCGGGACAGGGAACACCGGGGGCTACACCTTC,CASSSGTGNTGGYTF
TRBV18,TRBJ2-3,15,few,.,TGTGCCAGCTCACCACCAGTTGGGGGGCAAGATACGCAGTATTTT,CASSPPVGGQDTQYF
TRBV6-1,TRBJ2-3,15,.,TRBD2,TGTGCCAGCATTCCTAGCGGGGGCCTCACAGATACGCAGTATTTT,CASIPSGGLTDTQYF
TRBV5-1,TRBJ2-2,16,.,.,TGCGCCAGCGCTCCGAGGACTAACGTAGGCACCGGGGAGCTGTTTTTT,CASAPRTNVGTGELFF
TRBV20-1,TRBJ2-7,13,many,TRBD1,TGCAGTGCTTTTAGGACAGGCAACTACGAGCAGTACTTC,CSAFRTGNYEQYF
TRBV18,TRBJ1-5,15,.,TRBD1,TGTGCCAGCTCACCGGGGACAGGCAATAATCAGCCCCAGCATTTT,CASSPGTGNNQPQHF